This T cell receptor (beta chain) was captured in a study of T cell repertoires in cytomegalovirus infection. Study as a whole: Well-studied HLA-B-restricted epitopes and recently identified HLA-C-restricted epitopes of CMV were both used in the study. Carrying CMV and the relevant HLA type showed in public TCR beta signatures.

MiXCR, applied by TCRdb to the reads, yields one record per CDR3 protein. The data contain 900,000 to 950,000 distinct CDR3 sequences, approximately 31% of them singletons. Per germline, CDR1 SEHNR and CDR2 FQNEAQ (reference sequence). Trimming pared 5 bases from V and 5 bases from J, leaving 13 bases between. The CDR3 is made up of 14 amino acids. This clonotype was seen a handful of times. Its antigen is as yet unknown. The V call is TRBV7-9, the J call TRBJ2-1; D gene unclear. This material consisted of cultured CD8+ T cells from PBMCs, taken from culture after CMV antigen stimulation. The TCR comes from a human donor in good health (CMV status not recorded). Some clones in this sample may be carry-over from other donors' samples. CDR3 region: CASSAPFVDNEQFF. CDR3 nucleotides: TGTGCCAGCAGCGCCCCTTTCGTCGACAATGAGCAGTTCTTC.